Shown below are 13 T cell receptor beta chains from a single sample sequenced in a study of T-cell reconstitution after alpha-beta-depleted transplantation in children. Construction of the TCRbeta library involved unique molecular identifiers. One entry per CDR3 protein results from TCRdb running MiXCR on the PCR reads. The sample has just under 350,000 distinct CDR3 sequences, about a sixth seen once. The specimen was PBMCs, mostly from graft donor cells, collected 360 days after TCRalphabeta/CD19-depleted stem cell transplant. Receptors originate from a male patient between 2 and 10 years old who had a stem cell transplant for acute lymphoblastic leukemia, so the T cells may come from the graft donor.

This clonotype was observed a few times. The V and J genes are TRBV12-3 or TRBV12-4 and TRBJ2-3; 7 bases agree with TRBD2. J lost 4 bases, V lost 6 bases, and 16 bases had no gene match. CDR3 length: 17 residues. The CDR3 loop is CASSDRHRLASADTQYF. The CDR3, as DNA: TGTGCCAGCAGCGATCGCCACCGACTAGCAAGTGCAGATACGCAGTATTTT.

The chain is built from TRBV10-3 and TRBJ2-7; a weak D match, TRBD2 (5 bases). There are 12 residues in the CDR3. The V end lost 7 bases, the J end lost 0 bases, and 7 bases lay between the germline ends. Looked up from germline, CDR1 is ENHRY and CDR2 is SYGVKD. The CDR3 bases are TGTGCCATCAAAGGGAGCTCCTACGAGCAGTACTTC. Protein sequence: CAIKGSSYEQYF.

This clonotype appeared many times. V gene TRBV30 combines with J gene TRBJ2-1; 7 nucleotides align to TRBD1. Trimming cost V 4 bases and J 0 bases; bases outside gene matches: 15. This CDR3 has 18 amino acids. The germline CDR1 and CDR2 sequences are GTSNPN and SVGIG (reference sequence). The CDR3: CAWMVMTIGGASYNEQFF. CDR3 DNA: TGTGCCTGGATGGTGATGACTATAGGGGGCGCCTCCTACAATGAGCAGTTCTTC.

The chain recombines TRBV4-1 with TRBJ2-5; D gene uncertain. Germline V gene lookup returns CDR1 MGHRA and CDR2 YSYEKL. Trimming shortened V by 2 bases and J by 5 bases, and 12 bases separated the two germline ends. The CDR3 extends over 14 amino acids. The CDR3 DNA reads TGCGCCAGCAGCCAACCGTTTGCAAGGGAGACCCAGTACTTC. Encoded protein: CASSQPFARETQYF.

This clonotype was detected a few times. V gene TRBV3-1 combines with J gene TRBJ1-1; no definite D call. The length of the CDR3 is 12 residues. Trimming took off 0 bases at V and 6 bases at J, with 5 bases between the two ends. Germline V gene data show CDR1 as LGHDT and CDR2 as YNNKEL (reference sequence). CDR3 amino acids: CASSQDTPEAFF. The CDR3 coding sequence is TGTGCCAGCAGCCAAGATACCCCTGAAGCTTTCTTT.

CDR3 coding DNA: TGCAGTGCTACGGACAGGAGGGCGGGTCAGCCCCAGCATTTT. This encodes CSATDRRAGQPQHF. The V gene is TRBV20-1, the J gene TRBJ1-5, with TRBD1 identical over 7 bases. In germline, CDR1 is DFQATT, CDR2 SNEGSKA (reference sequence). V dropped 4 bases and J dropped 6; count of bases not matched to a gene: 9. The CDR3 contains 14 residues.

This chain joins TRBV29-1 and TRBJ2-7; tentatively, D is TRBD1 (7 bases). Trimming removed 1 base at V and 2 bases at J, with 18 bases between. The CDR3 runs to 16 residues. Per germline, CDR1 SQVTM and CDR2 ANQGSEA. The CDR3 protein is CSVEVSGRTGAYEQYF. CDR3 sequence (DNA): TGCAGCGTTGAAGTCTCTGGGAGGACAGGAGCCTACGAGCAGTACTTC.

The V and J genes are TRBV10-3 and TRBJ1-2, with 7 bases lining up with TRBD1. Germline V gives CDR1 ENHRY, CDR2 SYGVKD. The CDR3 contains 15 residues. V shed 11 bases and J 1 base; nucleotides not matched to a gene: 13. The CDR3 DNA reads TGTGCCTCACGACAGGGCGCTATCTTTAACTATGGCTACACCTTC. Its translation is CASRQGAIFNYGYTF.

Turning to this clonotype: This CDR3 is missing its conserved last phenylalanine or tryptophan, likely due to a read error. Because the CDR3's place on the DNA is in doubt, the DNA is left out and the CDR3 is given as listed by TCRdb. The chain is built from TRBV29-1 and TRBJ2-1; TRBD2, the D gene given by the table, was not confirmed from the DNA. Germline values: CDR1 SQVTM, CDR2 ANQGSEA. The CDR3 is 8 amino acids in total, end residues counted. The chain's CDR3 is CSVPKFRL.

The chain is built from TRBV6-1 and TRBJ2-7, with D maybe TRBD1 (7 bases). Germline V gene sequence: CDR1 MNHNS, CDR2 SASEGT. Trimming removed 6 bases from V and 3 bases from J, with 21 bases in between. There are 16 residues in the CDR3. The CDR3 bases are TGTGCCAGCAGCCACACAGGGGACTCCCGCTACTACGAGCAGTACTTC. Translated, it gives CASSHTGDSRYYEQYF.

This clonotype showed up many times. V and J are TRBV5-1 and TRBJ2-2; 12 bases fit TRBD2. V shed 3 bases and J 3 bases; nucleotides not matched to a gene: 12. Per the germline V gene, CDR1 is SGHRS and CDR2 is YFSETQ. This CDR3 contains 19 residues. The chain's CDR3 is CASSSEERGLAGYTGELFF. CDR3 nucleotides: TGCGCCAGCAGCTCAGAAGAAAGAGGACTAGCGGGGTACACCGGGGAGCTGTTTTTT.

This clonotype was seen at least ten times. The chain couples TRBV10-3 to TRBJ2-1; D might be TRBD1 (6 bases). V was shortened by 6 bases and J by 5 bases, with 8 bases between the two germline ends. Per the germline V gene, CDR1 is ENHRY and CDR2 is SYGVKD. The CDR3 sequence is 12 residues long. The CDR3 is CAISTGHNEQFF. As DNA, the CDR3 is TGTGCCATCAGCACAGGGCACAATGAGCAGTTCTTC.

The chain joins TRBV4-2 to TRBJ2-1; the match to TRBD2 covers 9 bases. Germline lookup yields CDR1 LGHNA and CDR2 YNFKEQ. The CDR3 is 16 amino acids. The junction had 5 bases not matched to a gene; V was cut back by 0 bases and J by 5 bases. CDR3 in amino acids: CASSQEPGLANNEQFF. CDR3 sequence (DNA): TGTGCCAGCAGCCAAGAGCCGGGACTAGCCAACAATGAGCAGTTCTTC.